One and the same sample provided the 13 T cell receptor beta chains below, sequenced in a study of identical twins. Via MiXCR, TCRdb re-called the 5' RACE reads, giving one row per CDR3 protein. The sample lists about 660,000 distinct CDR3 sequences; over 8.5% were seen once. These data were also filed under a second study, of yellow fever vaccine responses in identical twins.

What was sequenced was PBMCs. The origin of the receptors is a woman between 18 and 29 years old in good health.

The chain uses TRBV9 and TRBJ2-3, with D unresolved. Germline loops: CDR1 SGDLS, CDR2 YYNGEE. Trimming shortened V by 0 bases and J by 2 bases, and 7 bases separated the two germline ends. CDR3 length equals 14 residues. The CDR3, as DNA: TGTGCCAGCAGCGTAGCCGGCAACACAGATACGCAGTATTTT. This sequence encodes CASSVAGNTDTQYF.

This clonotype was recorded many times. CDR3 DNA: TGTGCCACCAGTGATTCACACAGAGCCGTTGCCCAGTACTTC. It encodes CATSDSHRAVAQYF. This chain joins TRBV24-1 and TRBJ2-5; D call uncertain. Germline loops: CDR1 KGHDR, CDR2 SFDVKD. Deletions cut 2 bases from V and 9 bases from J, with 15 bases between. The CDR3 spans 14 residues.

The chain has TRBV30 and TRBJ2-1, with 10 bases lining up with TRBD2. Germline CDR1 is GTSNPN and CDR2 is SVGIG (reference sequence). Unmatched junction bases numbered 6, after V lost 1 base and J lost 9 bases. The CDR3 length is 14 residues. The DNA for the CDR3 is TGTGCCTGGAGTGAATGGACTAGCGGTGTTGAGCAGTTCTTC. Its protein product is CAWSEWTSGVEQFF.

This clonotype came up once. The chain joins TRBV7-2 to TRBJ2-5; perhaps TRBD2 as D (7 bases). The germline CDR1 and CDR2 sequences are SGHTA and FQGNSA. This CDR3 comprises 15 residues. V gave up 4 bases and J gave up 5 bases, with 17 bases separating them. In DNA form, the CDR3 reads TGTGCCAGCAGCTCCCAGGGAGGGGGAGCGGAGACCCAGTACTTC. It encodes CASSSQGGGAETQYF.

This chain connects TRBV5-1 to TRBJ2-1; D gene unclear. The V end was cut by 6 bases, the J end by 0 bases, with 13 bases between. Germline V CDR1 and CDR2: SGHRS, YFSETQ. The CDR3 contains 15 residues. The CDR3 reads CASTRSPNSYNEQFF. CDR3 nucleotide sequence: TGCGCCAGCACCCGATCTCCCAACTCCTACAATGAGCAGTTCTTC.

The V gene is TRBV18, the J gene TRBJ1-4; D gene ambiguous. There are 14 residues in the CDR3. Germline V CDR1 and CDR2: KGHSH, LQKENI. Trimming left V 3 bases short and J 7 bases short, with 12 bases between. Here the CDR3 DNA reads TGTGCCAGCTCACCCGAGCCTTCTGGTGAAAAACTGTTTTTT. This gives the protein CASSPEPSGEKLFF.

This clonotype was seen just once. V is TRBV20-1 and J is TRBJ2-7; tentative D call: TRBD1 (5 bases). The ends were cut back, 1 base at V and 9 bases at J, with 13 bases in the middle. This CDR3 is 12 amino acids long. Germline V gene sequence: CDR1 DFQATT, CDR2 SNEGSKA (reference sequence). CDR3 coding DNA: TGCAGTGCTAGAGGACAGTTCCGCGGGCAGTACTTC. Its translation: CSARGQFRGQYF.

This clonotype was seen only a few times. The genes are TRBV6-6 and TRBJ2-7, with D unresolved. The CDR3 loop spans 13 amino acids. V was pared by 5 bases and J by 2 bases, with 10 bases between. CDR1 and CDR2 (germline): MNHNY, SVGAGI (reference sequence). CDR3 sequence: CASSRLATYEQYF. The CDR3 DNA sequence: TGTGCCAGCAGTAGATTGGCCACCTACGAGCAGTACTTC.

The chain employs TRBV7-2 and TRBJ2-7; 9 positions agree with TRBD2. The CDR3 sequence is 15 residues long. The germline CDR1 and CDR2 sequences are SGHTA and FQGNSA. The junction had 9 bases not matched to a gene; V was cut back by 2 bases and J by 7 bases. CDR3 region: CASSLLGLAGREQYF. As DNA, the CDR3 is TGTGCCAGCAGCTTATTGGGGCTAGCGGGACGGGAGCAGTACTTC.

This clonotype was observed a few times. The chain employs TRBV5-1 and TRBJ1-2, with 7 bases identical to TRBD1. Per the germline V gene, CDR1 is SGHRS and CDR2 is YFSETQ. Trimming removed 0 bases from V and 10 bases from J; junction bases left unmatched: 6. The CDR3 covers 13 residues. CDR3 bases: TGCGCCAGCAGCTTGGGGGACAGAGGTCTCTACACCTTC. Protein sequence: CASSLGDRGLYTF.

V is TRBV27 and J is TRBJ1-1; a possible D gene is TRBD1 (6 bases). This CDR3 has 15 residues. Trimming took off 0 bases at V and 4 bases at J, with 12 bases between the two ends. CDR1 and CDR2 (germline): MNHEY, SMNVEV (reference sequence). The CDR3 loop is CASSLSAGVGTEAFF. The CDR3 nucleotides are TGTGCCAGCAGTTTATCCGCAGGGGTTGGCACTGAAGCTTTCTTT.

This sequence joins TRBV12-3 or TRBV12-4 and TRBJ1-1; D not resolved. The CDR3 runs to 14 residues. V was shortened by 2 bases and J by 3 bases, with 10 bases between the two germline ends. The CDR3, as DNA: TGTGCCAGCAGTTTACGTGAGGGTGACACTGAAGCTTTCTTT. It encodes CASSLREGDTEAFF.

This clonotype was counted only a few times. At one boundary the junction diverges from the germline segment, which might be a read error. V usage is TRBV6-2 or TRBV6-3 and J usage is TRBJ1-5; 9 bases agree with TRBD1. This CDR3 comprises 17 residues. CDR1 and CDR2 (germline): MNHEY, SVGEGT. This CDR3 reads CASSWDREEAGNQPQHF. CDR3 sequence (DNA): TGTGCCAGTAGTTGGGACAGGGAAGAAGCGGGCAATCAGCCCCAGCATTTT.